What follows are 21 T cell receptor beta chains derived from one specimen sequenced in a study of sequential checkpoint blockade in melanoma. Assay: immunoSEQ multiplex PCR; the TCRdb copy retains only in-frame clones and omits some. The table lists 20,000 to 25,000 clones, around 82% of them singletons. The sample's treatment: randomized to nivolumab then ipilimumab (arm A) or the reverse (arm B). Here the sequenced sample was CD8+ T cells sorted from blood (inferred from file names), taken from a patient given nivolumab and ipilimumab in sequence. The receptors shown here come from a human donor with melanoma.

The V gene is TRBV6-6, the J gene TRBJ2-5, with 7 positions matching TRBD2. Germline assignment: CDR1 MNHNY and CDR2 SVGAGI (reference sequence). The CDR3 consists of 15 residues. Unmatched junction bases numbered 8, after V lost 7 bases and J lost 0 bases. CDR3 sequence reads: CASTFSGGHQETQYF. CDR3 nucleotides: TGTGCCAGCACTTTCTCGGGGGGACACCAAGAGACCCAGTACTTC.

The chain employs TRBV11-2 and TRBJ1-6; the match to TRBD1 covers 7 bases. CDR3 length equals 13 residues. Germline V lookup: CDR1 SGHAT, CDR2 FQNNGV. J lost 9 bases, V lost 5 bases, and 4 bases had no gene match. This CDR3 is CASSPRQGSPLHF. In DNA, the CDR3 is TGTGCCAGCAGCCCTAGACAGGGTTCACCCCTCCACTTT.

The CDR3 protein is CASSLGALQATNEKLFF. DNA for the CDR3: TGCGCCAGCAGCTTGGGGGCCCTCCAGGCAACTAATGAAAAACTGTTTTTT. V and J are TRBV5-1 and TRBJ1-4; no definite D call. The germline gives CDR1 SGHRS, CDR2 YFSETQ. V was shortened by 0 bases and J by 0 bases, with 12 bases between the two germline ends. CDR3 length equals 17 residues.

For this clone: Sequence at one end of the junction differs from germline and may be a read error. The chain is built from TRBV2 and TRBJ2-4, with D perhaps matching TRBD2 (5 bases). The CDR3 extends over 13 amino acids. Germline CDR1 SNHLY, CDR2 FYNNEI. CDR3 sequence reads: CASTEGLGDIQYF. CDR3 DNA: TGTGCCAGCACTGAAGGCCTCGGGGACATTCAGTACTTC.

The rearrangement joins TRBV18 to TRBJ1-5; D ambiguous. The V gene lost 2 bases and the J gene lost 4 bases, with 6 bases spanning the gap. The CDR3 runs to 13 residues. The germline CDR1 and CDR2 sequences are KGHSH and LQKENI. In DNA form, the CDR3 reads TGTGCCAGCTCACCAGGGCAGAATCAGCCCCAGCATTTT. Protein: CASSPGQNQPQHF.

The gene calls are TRBV5-1 and TRBJ2-1, with 7 bases fitting TRBD1. Germline V lookup: CDR1 SGHRS, CDR2 YFSETQ. This CDR3 has 15 residues. V gave up 2 bases and J gave up 4 bases; unmatched junction bases: 6. CDR3 amino acids: CASSFEGAGYNEQFF. The CDR3 bases are TGCGCCAGCAGCTTCGAGGGGGCTGGTTACAATGAGCAGTTCTTC.

The CDR3 bases are TGTGCCTGGGGTAGAGGAGGCACAGATACGCAGTATTTT. Translated: CAWGRGGTDTQYF. The rearrangement joins TRBV30 to TRBJ2-3; D is unresolved. The CDR3 is made up of 13 amino acids. V lost 5 bases to trimming and J lost 1 base, with 10 bases between them. Germline lookup yields CDR1 GTSNPN and CDR2 SVGIG (reference sequence).

Only a few counts were recorded for this clone. This sequence joins TRBV11-2 and TRBJ2-1; 8 nucleotides line up with TRBD2. The germline V gene encodes CDR1 SGHAT and CDR2 FQNNGV. V was clipped by 5 bases and J by 9 bases; unmatched bases: 12. The CDR3 contains 15 residues. The CDR3 region is CASSLPPGGRSEQFF. The CDR3 DNA reads as TGTGCCAGCAGCCTCCCACCTGGCGGGAGGTCTGAGCAGTTCTTC.

V is TRBV7-6 and J is TRBJ1-1; no clear D gene. Germline V gives CDR1 SGHVS, CDR2 FNYEAQ. The CDR3 covers 16 residues. The ends were cut back, 1 base at V and 0 bases at J, with 12 bases in the middle. Written as DNA, the CDR3 is TGTGCCAGCAGCTTAGGCGTTCCCGCAATGAACACTGAAGCTTTCTTT. It translates to CASSLGVPAMNTEAFF.

The rearrangement joins TRBV7-6 to TRBJ2-1, with 9 bases matching TRBD2. Per the germline V gene, CDR1 is SGHVS and CDR2 is FNYEAQ. The trim removed 5 bases at V and 4 bases at J, leaving 12 bases unmatched. The CDR3 has 17 amino acids. In DNA form, the CDR3 reads TGTGCCAGCAGCCCGGGGGGGTCTAGCGGGAAATACAATGAGCAGTTCTTC. Encoded protein: CASSPGGSSGKYNEQFF. The full variable domain, completed using reference TRBV7-6 and TRBJ2-1, is GAGVSQSPRYKVTKRGQDVALRCDPISGHVSLYWYRQALGQGPEFLTYFNYEAQQDKSGLPNDRFSAERPEGSISTLTIQRTEQRDSAMYRCASSPGGSSGKYNEQFFGPGTRLTVL.

This chain uses TRBV7-2 with TRBJ1-3; D is ambiguous. V was pared by 6 bases and J by 0 bases, with 15 bases between. Germline CDR1 is SGHTA and CDR2 is FQGNSA. The CDR3 contains 16 residues. The CDR3, as DNA: TGTGCCAGCAGGGAGGCCGGGATGGGCTCTGGAAACACCATATATTTT. It specifies CASREAGMGSGNTIYF.

A single count supports this clone. This chain connects TRBV5-1 to TRBJ2-2; 7 bases fit TRBD2. Germline-derived CDR1 and CDR2 are SGHRS and YFSETQ. V was clipped by 3 bases and J by 6 bases; unmatched bases: 5. CDR3 length: 14 amino acids. CDR3 sequence: CASSWGGSPGELFF. CDR3 coding DNA: TGCGCCAGCAGCTGGGGCGGGAGTCCCGGGGAGCTGTTTTTT.

This clone was seen a handful of times. J is TRBJ1-5 and V is TRBV19; a possible D gene is TRBD1 (5 bases). With 7 bases removed from V and 4 bases from J, the gap between germline ends came to 17 bases. This CDR3 has 15 residues. Germline V lookup: CDR1 LNHDA, CDR2 SQIVND (reference sequence). The DNA for the CDR3 is TGTGCCAGTACTAAAGGGGAGGGGCTAAATCAGCCCCAGCATTTT. Protein: CASTKGEGLNQPQHF.

The chain carries TRBV19 and TRBJ1-2, with D hard to call. CDR1 LNHDA and CDR2 SQIVND come from the germline V gene (reference sequence). The CDR3 runs to 15 residues. Trimming left V 6 bases short and J 1 base short, with 15 bases between. DNA of the CDR3: TGTGCCAGTAGGTTCGGCATACAGTATAACTATGGCTACACCTTC. Protein: CASRFGIQYNYGYTF. The full variable domain, completed using reference TRBV19 and TRBJ1-2, is DGGITQSPKYLFRKEGQNVTLSCEQNLNHDAMYWYRQDPGQGLRLIYYSQIVNDFQKGDIAEGYSVSREKKESFPLTVTSAQKNPTAFYLCASRFGIQYNYGYTFGSGTRLTVV.

The V call is TRBV6-5, the J call TRBJ2-7; 8 nucleotides match TRBD1. The germline V gene encodes CDR1 MNHEY and CDR2 SVGAGI. J gave up 6 bases and V 0 bases, and 4 bases lay outside the gene matches. The CDR3 contains 14 residues. CDR3 DNA: TGTGCCAGCAGTTACTCGATACAGGGGGGCGAGCAGTACTTC. Translation gives CASSYSIQGGEQYF.

DNA for the CDR3: TGTGCCACCAGCAAAGGAGACAGTATTAGCACAGATACGCAGTATTTT. Its protein is CATSKGDSISTDTQYF. The V call is TRBV15, the J call TRBJ2-3; a weak D match, TRBD1 (5 bases). The V gene lost 4 bases and the J gene lost 0 bases, with 14 bases spanning the gap. Germline V CDR1 and CDR2: LNHNV, YYDKDF (reference sequence). The CDR3 has 16 residues.

This chain joins TRBV27 and TRBJ1-2; D is undetermined. CDR3 size: 14 residues. With 5 bases removed from V and 8 bases from J, the gap between germline ends came to 18 bases. The germline gives CDR1 MNHEY, CDR2 SMNVEV (reference sequence). CDR3 in DNA: TGTGCCAGCAGTCCTCTCGGGGTTTTAGAAGGCTACACCTTC. Translating it yields CASSPLGVLEGYTF.

The rearrangement uses TRBV28 and TRBJ2-6, with D perhaps matching TRBD2 (5 bases). Germline CDR1 and CDR2: MDHEN and SYDVKM. Trimming left V 5 bases short and J 4 bases short, with 12 bases between. The CDR3 covers 15 residues. In DNA form, the CDR3 reads TGTGCCAGCAGTACTACACTAGGCGGGGCCAACGTCCTGACTTTC. Its protein product is CASSTTLGGANVLTF.

The count of this clone is one. The chain recombines TRBV18 with TRBJ2-5, with D possibly being TRBD2 (6 bases). CDR1 and CDR2 (germline): KGHSH, LQKENI. Trimming took 2 bases from V and 5 from J, leaving 12 bases between them. This CDR3 comprises 14 residues. CDR3 coding DNA: TGTGCCAGCTCACCAGTGACTAGTCAGGAGACCCAGTACTTC. This translates into CASSPVTSQETQYF.

The V call is TRBV27, the J call TRBJ2-7; 7 nucleotides line up with TRBD1. This CDR3 is 13 amino acids long. CDR1 is MNHEY, CDR2 SMNVEV, per germline (reference sequence). The ends lost 6 bases at V and 9 bases at J; junction bases unmatched: 11. The CDR3 is CASRQGKLGRQYF. CDR3 DNA: TGTGCCAGCAGACAGGGGAAATTAGGGCGGCAGTACTTC.

The V call is TRBV2, the J call TRBJ1-2; possibly TRBD1 for D (6 bases). The V end was cut by 4 bases, the J end by 1 base, with 13 bases between. Germline V gene data show CDR1 as SNHLY and CDR2 as FYNNEI. The CDR3 contains 15 residues. The CDR3 nucleotides are TGTGCCAGCAGTGGGGGGGGCGCGTATAACTATGGCTACACCTTC. Encoded protein: CASSGGGAYNYGYTF.